The 30 T cell receptor beta chains reported below all come from one sample, sequenced in a study of high-grade serous ovarian cancer treatment subgroups. Only in-frame clones appear in the TCRdb table, and some are missing; sequencing was by immunoSEQ multiplex PCR. This table holds a few thousand clones, roughly 82% found once. Tumor samples were taken before definitive surgery or chemotherapy. The sequenced material came from tumor tissue. The receptors come from a human donor with high-grade serous ovarian cancer.

This chain connects TRBV5-5 to TRBJ1-2, with 9 bases that match TRBD1. This CDR3 comprises 15 residues. In germline, CDR1 is SGHKS, CDR2 YYEKEE (reference sequence). V lost 4 bases, J lost 3 bases, and 7 bases stayed unmatched. CDR3 amino acids: CASSEGQGGHYGYTF. The CDR3 DNA reads TGTGCCAGCAGCGAGGGACAGGGCGGCCACTATGGCTACACCTTC.

This clone was observed a handful of times. The CDR3 DNA sequence: TGTGCCTGGAGTGTAGAATTTAGGAGGAACTATGGCTACACCTTC. Translation: CAWSVEFRRNYGYTF. The J gene is TRBJ1-2, the V gene TRBV30; D not certain. Germline CDR1 is GTSNPN and CDR2 is SVGIG (reference sequence). This CDR3 has 15 residues. The V end lost 0 bases, the J end lost 2 bases, and 13 bases lay between the germline ends.

V gene TRBV10-3 combines with J gene TRBJ2-3; 8 bases line up with TRBD2. V gave up 6 bases and J gave up 2 bases; unmatched junction bases: 10. CDR3 size: 16 residues. Per the germline V gene, CDR1 is ENHRY and CDR2 is SYGVKD. CDR3 DNA sequence: TGTGCCATCAGCGATGAGCGGGGGATTCCCACAGATACGCAGTATTTT. This translates into CAISDERGIPTDTQYF.

By frequency in the sample, this clone is large. An end of the junction does not agree with germline; a read error may underlie this. The V and J genes are TRBV4-1 and TRBJ2-7; 7 nucleotides align to TRBD2. Germline CDR1 MGHRA, CDR2 YSYEKL. The CDR3 is 11 amino acids. DNA for the CDR3: TGCACCAGCGGGACCCGCTACGAGCAGTACTTC. Translating gives CTSGTRYEQYF.

On this clone itself: The same CDR3 also results from other DNA sequences found in this sample. This chain connects TRBV13 to TRBJ2-3; 7 bases fit TRBD2. In germline, CDR1 is PRHDT, CDR2 FYEKMQ (reference sequence). The CDR3 spans 16 residues. Trimming took 2 bases from V and 7 from J; bases not matched to a gene: 12. This chain's CDR3 is CASSLIGTTIANTQYF. CDR3 nucleotide sequence: TGTGCCAGCAGCTTAATTGGGACTACAATAGCGAATACGCAGTATTTT.

This clone showed up just once. J is TRBJ2-5 and V is TRBV27; the match to TRBD1 covers 8 bases. The J call may be mistaken, given a closer DNA end match to TRBJ2-7. The CDR3 has 15 amino acids. From germline, CDR1 is MNHEY and CDR2 SMNVEV (reference sequence). The CDR3 spells CASSLWPGQAYEQYF. CDR3 in DNA: TGTGCCAGCAGTTTATGGCCGGGACAGGCCTACGAGCAGTACTTC.

The V call is TRBV7-9, the J call TRBJ1-1; 10 bases match TRBD1. This CDR3 has 14 amino acids. J lost 5 bases, V lost 4 bases, and 4 bases had no gene match. In germline, CDR1 is SEHNR, CDR2 FQNEAQ (reference sequence). CDR3 residues: CASSYGQGGTEAFF. The CDR3, as DNA: TGTGCCAGCAGCTACGGACAGGGGGGGACTGAAGCTTTCTTT.

This chain's CDR3 is CASSLAGGGGQPQHF. The CDR3 bases are TGTGCCAGCAGCTTAGCGGGAGGGGGAGGTCAGCCCCAGCATTTT. This chain links TRBV7-2 with TRBJ1-5, with D perhaps matching TRBD1 (6 bases). This CDR3 region has 15 residues. Per germline, CDR1 SGHTA and CDR2 FQGNSA. V lost 0 bases and J 6 bases, leaving 12 bases between the germline ends. Supplemented by reference TRBV7-2 and TRBJ1-5, the full variable domain reads GAGVSQSPSNKVTEKGKDVELRCDPISGHTALYWYRQSLGQGLEFLIYFQGNSAPDKSGLPSDRFSAERTGGSVSTLTIQRTQQEDSAVYLCASSLAGGGGQPQHFGDGTRLSIL.

The chain joins TRBV5-1 to TRBJ2-6; the D gene is possibly TRBD2 (5 bases). The CDR3 contains 14 residues. Germline V gene sequence: CDR1 SGHRS, CDR2 YFSETQ. CDR3 loop: CATGGVSGANVLTF. The CDR3 coding sequence is TGCGCGACCGGAGGAGTCTCTGGGGCCAACGTCCTGACTTTC.

The count of this clone is one. V is TRBV19 and J is TRBJ1-4, with a weak D call TRBD1 (6 bases). V shed 7 bases and J shed 4 bases, with 13 bases lying between them. CDR1 is LNHDA, CDR2 SQIVND, per germline (reference sequence). The CDR3 sequence is 14 residues long. The CDR3 loop is CASKARGFNEKLFF. The DNA of the CDR3 is TGTGCCAGTAAGGCCAGGGGATTTAATGAAAAACTGTTTTTT.

The gene calls are TRBV18 and TRBJ1-1, with a possible D match to TRBD1 (5 bases). This CDR3 spans 16 amino acids. Between the trimmed V and J ends, which lost 0 bases and 0 bases, there was a span of 11 bases. Germline lookup yields CDR1 KGHSH and CDR2 LQKENI. In nucleotides, the CDR3 is TGTGCCAGCTCACCACCTCGCGGGGGGTTGAACACTGAAGCTTTCTTT. Protein sequence: CASSPPRGGLNTEAFF.

The V and J genes are TRBV5-1 and TRBJ1-2; weak D call: TRBD1 (5 bases). There are 14 residues in the CDR3. The V gene's germline CDR1 is SGHRS and CDR2 YFSETQ. Trimming stripped 4 bases from V and 8 bases from J, with 18 bases between. CDR3 bases: TGCGCCAGCAGCCCCGGGACCCCTCTGAGGGGCTACACCTTC. The encoded protein is CASSPGTPLRGYTF.

V usage is TRBV2 and J usage is TRBJ1-6; D gene uncertain. This CDR3 is 15 amino acids long. Germline CDR1 and CDR2: SNHLY and FYNNEI. V shed 6 bases and J shed 2 bases, with 11 bases lying between them. The CDR3 bases are TGTGCCAGCAGAGATAGGAGCGCCTATAATTCACCCCTCCACTTT. This translates into CASRDRSAYNSPLHF.

The J gene is TRBJ2-3, the V gene TRBV13; D is uncertain. The CDR3 consists of 13 residues. V gave up 5 bases and J gave up 3 bases, with 9 bases separating them. Germline V gives CDR1 PRHDT, CDR2 FYEKMQ (reference sequence). The CDR3 DNA is TGTGCCAGCAGCATCCCGGGTACAGATACGCAGTATTTT. The encoded protein is CASSIPGTDTQYF.

The gene calls are TRBV30 and TRBJ1-6; D gene unclear. There are 12 residues in the CDR3. V was shortened by 2 bases and J by 8 bases, with 7 bases between the two germline ends. Germline-derived CDR1 and CDR2 are GTSNPN and SVGIG (reference sequence). DNA of the CDR3: TGTGCCTGGAGTCAAGGTCATTCACCCCTCCACTTT. The encoded protein is CAWSQGHSPLHF.

The chain carries TRBV5-6 and TRBJ1-4; 7 bases line up with TRBD1. Germline values: CDR1 SGHDT, CDR2 YYEEEE. The V gene end was trimmed by 1 base and the J gene end by 0 bases; junction bases not matched to a gene: 6. The CDR3 has 17 amino acids. The CDR3, as DNA: TGTGCCAGCAGCTTGAACAGGGGTTGGGCAACTAATGAAAAACTGTTTTTT. Amino acids: CASSLNRGWATNEKLFF.

The chain uses TRBV6-1 and TRBJ1-1; the D is unclear. CDR1 is MNHNS and CDR2 is SASEGT in the germline V gene. V lost 9 bases and J lost 0, with 11 bases in between. There are 13 residues in the CDR3. The CDR3 reads CASVTWVNTEAFF. The CDR3 DNA reads TGTGCCAGTGTCACCTGGGTGAACACTGAAGCTTTCTTT.

This clone was observed once. V and J are TRBV6-4 and TRBJ2-3; 7 bases line up with TRBD2. Trimming took 0 bases from V and 3 from J; bases not matched to a gene: 3. CDR1 is MRHNA, CDR2 SNTAGT, per germline. The CDR3 loop spans 15 amino acids. The CDR3 loop is CASSDSGGGTDTQYF. CDR3 DNA sequence: TGTGCCAGCAGTGACTCGGGCGGGGGAACAGATACGCAGTATTTT.

This rearrangement joins TRBV6-1 to TRBJ1-1; the D is unclear. V lost 8 bases and J 3 bases, leaving 7 bases between the germline ends. The CDR3 contains 11 residues. Germline V gene sequence: CDR1 MNHNS, CDR2 SASEGT. CDR3 protein: CASPWDTEAFF. CDR3 DNA sequence: TGTGCCAGCCCGTGGGACACTGAAGCTTTCTTT.

J is TRBJ2-2 and V is TRBV29-1; the D is unclear. Germline V gene lookup returns CDR1 SQVTM and CDR2 ANQGSEA. The CDR3 spans 11 residues. Trimming removed 4 bases at V and 5 bases at J, with 5 bases between. CDR3 DNA: TGCAGCGTTGTTGATACCGGGGAGCTGTTTTTT. It codes for CSVVDTGELFF.

This clone was seen once. This chain links TRBV7-8 with TRBJ1-6; a weak D match, TRBD1 (6 bases). This CDR3 is 15 amino acids long. Trimming pared 3 bases from V and 7 bases from J, leaving 13 bases between. Germline V gives CDR1 SGHVS, CDR2 FQNEAQ. The CDR3 nucleotides read TGTGCCAGCAGCTTCGTCGGGGGCGAGAATTCACCCCTCCACTTT. Residues: CASSFVGGENSPLHF. Based on the CDR3 plus reference TRBV7-8 and TRBJ1-6, the full variable domain is GAGVSQSPRYKVAKRGQDVALRCDPISGHVSLFWYQQALGQGPEFLTYFQNEAQLDKSGLPSDRFFAERPEGSVSTLKIQRTQQEDSAVYLCASSFVGGENSPLHFGNGTRLTVT.

The J gene is TRBJ1-5, the V gene TRBV5-5; the D is unclear. Trimming left V 4 bases short and J 5 bases short, with 10 bases between. Looked up from germline, CDR1 is SGHKS and CDR2 is YYEKEE (reference sequence). The CDR3 extends over 13 amino acids. The CDR3 DNA reads TGTGCCAGCAGCACCGGCCCGTATCAGCCCCAGCATTTT. As protein: CASSTGPYQPQHF.

The gene calls are TRBV2 and TRBJ1-2, with a tentative D call TRBD1 (5 bases). The CDR3 loop spans 13 amino acids. Germline V CDR1 and CDR2: SNHLY, FYNNEI. Trimming took 11 bases from V and 7 from J, leaving 20 bases between them. The CDR3: CASAKDNGAGYTF. The CDR3 DNA reads as TGTGCCTCCGCTAAAGACAACGGGGCTGGCTACACCTTC.

CDR3 nucleotide sequence: TGTGCCAGCAGCTTACGGCAAGGAAACACCATATATTTT. Translated: CASSLRQGNTIYF. The chain has TRBV7-6 and TRBJ1-3; D gene ambiguous. V dropped 2 bases and J dropped 4 bases, with 6 bases sitting between them. CDR1 and CDR2 (germline): SGHVS, FNYEAQ. This CDR3 comprises 13 residues.

This clone has more than one count but fewer than ten. This chain joins TRBV19 and TRBJ2-2; 8 bases are shared with TRBD1. Germline lookup yields CDR1 LNHDA and CDR2 SQIVND (reference sequence). CDR3 size: 13 residues. Trimming cost V 9 bases and J 7 bases; bases outside gene matches: 7. CDR3 nucleotides: TGTGCCAGCTGGACAGGGCAGGGCGGGGAGCTGTTTTTT. It encodes CASWTGQGGELFF.

The rearrangement uses TRBV5-1 and TRBJ2-7; perhaps TRBD1 as D (5 bases). The CDR3 sequence is 14 residues long. V shed 0 bases and J shed 4 bases, with 11 bases lying between them. The germline CDR1 and CDR2 sequences are SGHRS and YFSETQ. CDR3 nucleotides: TGCGCCAGCAGCTTGGTGGGGCAGCCATACGAGCAGTACTTC. It yields the protein CASSLVGQPYEQYF. The entire variable domain, with the rest obtained from reference TRBV5-1 and TRBJ2-7, is as follows: KAGVTQTPRYLIKTRGQQVTLSCSPISGHRSVSWYQQTPGQGLQFLFEYFSETQRNKGNFPGRFSGRQFSNSRSEMNVSTLELGDSALYLCASSLVGQPYEQYFGPGTRLTVT.

The chain combines TRBV7-6 with TRBJ2-7, with 10 bases that match TRBD2. Germline values: CDR1 SGHVS, CDR2 FNYEAQ. The CDR3 consists of 14 residues. V lost 5 bases, J lost 4 bases, and 5 bases stayed unmatched. CDR3 coding DNA: TGTGCCAGCAGCCCAAGCGGGGGGGCTTACGAGCAGTACTTC. This codes for CASSPSGGAYEQYF.

This clone is a singleton in its sample. The CDR3 nucleotides are TGTGCCAGCAGCGACGCCGGGACAGCTAATTTATGGGGCTACACCTTC. As protein: CASSDAGTANLWGYTF. V is TRBV9 and J is TRBJ1-2; 7 bases map to TRBD1. CDR3 size: 16 residues. The V gene end was trimmed by 3 bases and the J gene end by 8 bases; junction bases not matched to a gene: 16. The germline CDR1 and CDR2 sequences are SGDLS and YYNGEE.

The rearrangement joins TRBV19 to TRBJ1-6; D is uncertain. Trimming took off 4 bases at V and 8 bases at J, with 12 bases between the two ends. CDR1 LNHDA and CDR2 SQIVND come from the germline V gene (reference sequence). CDR3 length: 14 amino acids. The CDR3 region has the DNA TGTGCCAGTAGTAGCCAGAGCATTGATTCACCCCTCCACTTT. Amino acids: CASSSQSIDSPLHF. Supplemented by reference TRBV19 and TRBJ1-6, the full variable domain reads DGGITQSPKYLFRKEGQNVTLSCEQNLNHDAMYWYRQDPGQGLRLIYYSQIVNDFQKGDIAEGYSVSREKKESFPLTVTSAQKNPTAFYLCASSSQSIDSPLHFGNGTRLTVT.

The rearrangement uses TRBV4-1 and TRBJ1-5; D may be TRBD1 (6 bases). The CDR3 is 16 amino acids. With 0 bases removed from V and 4 bases from J, the gap between germline ends came to 13 bases. Germline V CDR1 and CDR2: MGHRA, YSYEKL. The CDR3 coding sequence is TGCGCCAGCAGCCAAGATCTTACAGGGCCGAATCAGCCCCAGCATTTT. Translation gives CASSQDLTGPNQPQHF.